This is a list of T cell receptor beta chains from one sample in a study of T cell responses to AZD1222 COVID-19 vaccine. Using immunoSEQ multiplex PCR, the repertoire was profiled, and TCRdb retains in-frame clones only, with some absent. The data contain about 120,000 clones, 85% to 90% of them singletons. Source: peripheral blood, taken on day 0 of AZD1222 vaccination. These receptors were collected from an adult in good health. Both conserved end residues are trimmed from each CDR3. Only part of the rows carry a size: once, few, many, or a class if the clone is expanded.

j_call clone_size v_call cdr3_aa
TRBJ2-3 - TRBV7-3 ASSLRAGPQY
TRBJ2-2 - TRBV6-6 ASSFSDMTGELF
TRBJ1-1 - TRBV11-2 ASSLGFTEAF
TRBJ1-6 - TRBV19 ASSHRGNSPLH
TRBJ2-1 - TRBV5-1 ASSSTSGSYNEQF
TRBJ1-1 - TRBV7-9 ASSLVLGGGEAF
TRBJ1-2 - TRBV19 ASSRETLYEFNYGYT
TRBJ2-1 - TRBV15 ATSSPSGVGQF
TRBJ2-1 - TRBV9 ASSVGGGGPINEQF
TRBJ2-6 - TRBV5-4 ASTLSDNSGANVLT
TRBJ2-5 - TRBV5-1 ASSLQETQY
TRBJ1-5 - TRBV12-5 ASGLVGRSNQPQH
TRBJ2-2 - TRBV19 ASSIRGQRSIGELF
TRBJ1-4 - TRBV5-4 ASSPQGREDEKLF
TRBJ1-4 few TRBV4-1 ASSHSFLTGTNEKLF
TRBJ2-5 - TRBV5-8 ASSLGHEETQY
TRBJ2-1 - TRBV13 ASSLKPIHPQGPNEQF
TRBJ1-1 - TRBV18 ASSPGTGDTAF
TRBJ2-2 - TRBV7-3 ASSPRTTGELF
TRBJ1-1 - TRBV18 ASSPTPAHTEAF
TRBJ2-3 - TRBV2 ASSDSGRKPDTQY
TRBJ2-7 - TRBV5-6 ASSHVQGRNEQY